The 31 T cell receptor beta chains presented below share a single source sample, sequenced in a study of Tregs in tolerant kidney transplant recipients. Data came from immunoSEQ multiplex PCR; TCRdb stores just in-frame clones and leaves some out. The sample shows about 120,000 clones, roughly nine tenths of them seen only once. Sequencing was done on a sample of CD4+ T cells from blood. These receptors were obtained from a human donor in good health.

V gene TRBV4-1 combines with J gene TRBJ1-2; D is uncertain. CDR3 size: 15 residues. Germline loops: CDR1 MGHRA, CDR2 YSYEKL. V dropped 0 bases and J dropped 2 bases, with 10 bases sitting between them. The CDR3 here is CASSQDSGRNYGYTF. CDR3 DNA: TGCGCCAGCAGCCAAGATTCAGGCAGAAACTATGGCTACACCTTC.

The CDR3 sequence is CASSQGGRLQAFF. In DNA form, the CDR3 reads TGTGCCAGCAGCCAAGGTGGGAGACTTCAAGCTTTCTTT. The chain employs TRBV4-2 and TRBJ1-1; D gene unclear. This CDR3 comprises 13 residues. Germline-derived CDR1 and CDR2 are LGHNA and YNFKEQ. The V end was cut by 1 base, the J end by 9 bases, with 12 bases between.

The chain joins TRBV19 to TRBJ1-5; 9 bases match TRBD1. This CDR3 spans 19 amino acids. Germline values: CDR1 LNHDA, CDR2 SQIVND (reference sequence). Trimming removed 4 bases from V and 0 bases from J; junction bases left unmatched: 13. The CDR3 bases are TGTGCCAGTAGTAGGGGATCCGGGACAGGGCCGTATAGCAATCAGCCCCAGCATTTT. Amino acid sequence: CASSRGSGTGPYSNQPQHF.

This clone came up once. This chain's CDR3 is CASSRDRAGNTIYF. The DNA for the CDR3 is TGTGCCAGCAGCCGAGACAGGGCTGGAAACACCATATATTTT. This chain connects TRBV27 to TRBJ1-3; 7 nucleotides match TRBD1. Losses at the gene ends were 6 bases for V and 2 bases for J; bases not matched to a gene: 4. CDR1 is MNHEY and CDR2 is SMNVEV in the germline V gene (reference sequence). This CDR3 is built from 14 residues.

The chain carries TRBV5-4 and TRBJ2-1; 8 bases map to TRBD1. V lost 7 bases, J lost 4 bases, and 10 bases stayed unmatched. The CDR3 has 15 amino acids. The germline V gene encodes CDR1 SGHNT and CDR2 YYREEE (reference sequence). The DNA of the CDR3 is TGTGCCAGCCGCCAAGGGACAGGTTCTTACAATGAGCAGTTCTTC. Protein product: CASRQGTGSYNEQFF.

The chain links TRBV6-5 to TRBJ2-1; D unresolved. The CDR3 totals 14 residues. CDR1 MNHEY and CDR2 SVGAGI come from the germline V gene. V was cut by 6 bases and J by 6 bases, with 15 bases left in between. Here the CDR3 DNA reads TGTGCCAGCAGAGACCCTCGACCACCCAATGAGCAGTTCTTC. Protein: CASRDPRPPNEQFF.

V usage is TRBV11-2 and J usage is TRBJ2-5, with D tentatively TRBD1 (5 bases). The CDR3 covers 14 residues. Germline assignment: CDR1 SGHAT and CDR2 FQNNGV. Trimming stripped 3 bases from V and 5 bases from J, with 13 bases between. DNA of the CDR3: TGTGCCAGCAGCTTGAACAGGCCCACGGAGACCCAGTACTTC. This codes for CASSLNRPTETQYF. Full variable domain (missing parts from reference TRBV11-2 and TRBJ2-5): EAGVAQSPRYKIIEKRQSVAFWCNPISGHATLYWYQQILGQGPKLLIQFQNNGVVDDSQLPKDRFSAERLKGVDSTLKIQPAKLEDSAVYLCASSLNRPTETQYFGPGTRLLVL.

This chain joins TRBV18 and TRBJ2-5, with D perhaps matching TRBD1 (5 bases). The CDR3 covers 13 residues. Per the germline V gene, CDR1 is KGHSH and CDR2 is LQKENI. Trimming left V 5 bases short and J 3 bases short, with 10 bases between. This CDR3 reads CASSFDRKETQYF. CDR3 coding DNA: TGTGCCAGCTCATTTGACAGAAAAGAGACCCAGTACTTC. Together with reference TRBV18 and TRBJ2-5, the CDR3 gives the full variable domain: NAGVMQNPRHLVRRRGQEARLRCSPMKGHSHVYWYRQLPEEGLKFMVYLQKENIIDESGMPKERFSAEFPKEGPSILRIQQVVRGDSAAYFCASSFDRKETQYFGPGTRLLVL.

The rearrangement joins TRBV4-2 to TRBJ1-5, with TRBD1 matching 7 bases. The CDR3 spans 16 residues. The trim removed 3 bases at V and 3 bases at J, leaving 8 bases unmatched. Germline V gene sequence: CDR1 LGHNA, CDR2 YNFKEQ. CDR3 DNA sequence: TGTGCCAGCAGCCAGCGACAGGGCGCCCTCAATCAGCCCCAGCATTTT. Amino acids: CASSQRQGALNQPQHF.

V is TRBV7-9 and J is TRBJ2-7; weak D call: TRBD2 (6 bases). Germline CDR1 SEHNR, CDR2 FQNEAQ (reference sequence). This CDR3 region has 15 residues. V lost 2 bases to trimming and J lost 10 bases, with 21 bases between them. As DNA, the CDR3 is TGTGCCAGCAGCTTAAATACCGGCGGGGCTTCGGAACAGTACTTC. This codes for CASSLNTGGASEQYF.

The chain employs TRBV4-1 and TRBJ2-3, with 8 bases fitting TRBD1. The junction had 12 bases not matched to a gene; V was cut back by 4 bases and J by 6 bases. The CDR3 extends over 16 amino acids. Germline CDR1 MGHRA, CDR2 YSYEKL. CDR3 region: CASSPYWTGTRDTQYF. Here the CDR3 DNA reads TGCGCCAGCAGCCCCTACTGGACAGGGACGAGGGATACGCAGTATTTT.

This clone has a handful of counts. The chain couples TRBV9 to TRBJ2-1; 8 positions match TRBD2. The CDR3 is 14 residues long. CDR1 is SGDLS and CDR2 is YYNGEE in the germline V gene. The trim removed 3 bases at V and 6 bases at J, leaving 5 bases unmatched. DNA of the CDR3: TGTGCCAGCAGCGCCTCGGGACTAGGCAATGAGCAGTTCTTC. Protein: CASSASGLGNEQFF. Based on the CDR3 plus reference TRBV9 and TRBJ2-1, the full variable domain is DSGVTQTPKHLITATGQRVTLRCSPRSGDLSVYWYQQSLDQGLQFLIQYYNGEERAKGNILERFSAQQFPDLHSELNLSSLELGDSALYFCASSASGLGNEQFFGPGTRLTVL.

This clone was seen a single time. This chain uses TRBV25-1 with TRBJ1-1, with a tentative D call TRBD1 (6 bases). The CDR3 covers 14 residues. Trimming pared 4 bases from V and 4 bases from J, leaving 13 bases between. The germline gives CDR1 MGHDK, CDR2 SYGVNS. This CDR3 reads CASSGQVGGTEAFF. For the CDR3, the DNA is TGTGCCAGCAGTGGACAGGTCGGAGGCACTGAAGCTTTCTTT.

The rearrangement uses TRBV30 and TRBJ2-1, with 10 bases matching TRBD2. With 0 bases clipped from V and 7 bases from J, the junction kept 6 bases outside the gene matches. This CDR3 has 15 amino acids. Germline-derived CDR1 and CDR2 are GTSNPN and SVGIG (reference sequence). Here the CDR3 DNA reads TGTGCCTGGAGTGTTTACGAGCGGGAGGGGAATGAGCAGTTCTTC. Protein sequence: CAWSVYEREGNEQFF. Full variable domain (outside the CDR3, taken from reference TRBV30 and TRBJ2-1): SQTIHQWPATLVQPVGSPLSLECTVEGTSNPNLYWYRQAAGRGLQLLFYSVGIGQISSEVPQNLSASRPQDRQFILSSKKLLLSDSGFYLCAWSVYEREGNEQFFGPGTRLTVL.

In this sample, this clone turned up once. The rearrangement joins TRBV6-1 to TRBJ1-1; D possibly corresponds to TRBD1 (6 bases). Germline CDR1 MNHNS, CDR2 SASEGT. CDR3 length: 13 residues. V was pared by 6 bases and J by 3 bases, with 11 bases between. The CDR3 coding sequence is TGTGCCAGCAGACAGGGATTTTACACTGAAGCTTTCTTT. It is translated as CASRQGFYTEAFF.

J is TRBJ1-3 and V is TRBV9; D not resolved. The V end lost 0 bases, the J end lost 2 bases, and 12 bases lay between the germline ends. Germline-derived CDR1 and CDR2 are SGDLS and YYNGEE. The CDR3 spans 16 residues. Here the CDR3 DNA reads TGTGCCAGCAGCGTAGAATTGAGAGGTACTGGAAACACCATATATTTT. The encoded protein is CASSVELRGTGNTIYF.

The chain couples TRBV10-3 to TRBJ1-6; possible D gene TRBD1, 5 bases. CDR1 and CDR2 from the germline V gene are ENHRY and SYGVKD. V was pared by 10 bases and J by 8 bases, with 12 bases between. CDR3 size: 12 residues. The CDR3: CATGLGDSPLHF. DNA for the CDR3: TGTGCCACCGGCCTGGGGGATTCACCCCTCCACTTT.

The chain couples TRBV7-7 to TRBJ2-5, with a weak D call TRBD1 (6 bases). The CDR3 contains 17 residues. Germline V gene lookup returns CDR1 SSHAT and CDR2 FNYEAQ (reference sequence). V was clipped by 5 bases and J by 2 bases, with 21 bases between them. The CDR3 region is CASSPRVPSRGQETQYF. In nucleotides, the CDR3 is TGTGCCAGCAGCCCCCGGGTGCCTTCCAGGGGACAAGAGACCCAGTACTTC.

This clone has just a few counts. The gene calls are TRBV5-1 and TRBJ2-3; the D gene is possibly TRBD1 (6 bases). V was pared by 1 base and J by 1 base, with 10 bases between. The CDR3 loop spans 15 amino acids. Germline loops: CDR1 SGHRS, CDR2 YFSETQ. DNA of the CDR3: TGCGCCAGCAGCTTGCTGGGGGCCGGCACAGATACGCAGTATTTT. Its translation is CASSLLGAGTDTQYF.

The chain couples TRBV20-1 to TRBJ2-1; no definite D call. CDR3 length: 11 residues. CDR1 and CDR2 (germline): DFQATT, SNEGSKA (reference sequence). The V gene lost 2 bases and the J gene lost 8 bases, with 7 bases spanning the gap. CDR3 protein: CSARRTDEQFF. The CDR3 nucleotides read TGCAGTGCTAGAAGGACGGATGAGCAGTTCTTC.

The V gene is TRBV19, the J gene TRBJ2-5; TRBD2 aligns across 12 bases. V shed 3 bases, J shed 2 bases, and the junction held 13 bases outside the gene matches. Germline CDR1 LNHDA, CDR2 SQIVND (reference sequence). The CDR3 totals 19 residues. The CDR3 here is CASSMLGLAGGLGQETQYF. The CDR3, as DNA: TGTGCCAGTAGTATGCTCGGGCTAGCGGGGGGGTTGGGACAAGAGACCCAGTACTTC.

The chain employs TRBV6-1 and TRBJ1-1, with 9 positions matching TRBD1. J was trimmed by 7 bases and V by 7 bases; bases with no gene match: 13. This CDR3 contains 15 residues. Germline lookup yields CDR1 MNHNS and CDR2 SASEGT. CDR3 sequence: CASNTGGAGKNEAFF. DNA of the CDR3: TGTGCCAGCAATACAGGGGGCGCGGGTAAAAATGAAGCTTTCTTT.

The rearrangement joins TRBV7-9 to TRBJ1-3; D unclear. Trimming removed 5 bases from V and 0 bases from J, with 17 bases in between. CDR1 and CDR2 from the germline V gene are SEHNR and FQNEAQ (reference sequence). The CDR3 runs 17 residues. The CDR3 nucleotides read TGTGCCAGCAGCCCTATGCGCGGAGGGCGCTCTGGAAACACCATATATTTT. Protein sequence: CASSPMRGGRSGNTIYF.

The chain recombines TRBV30 with TRBJ1-2; D is undetermined. Trimming shortened V by 2 bases and J by 9 bases, and 10 bases separated the two germline ends. CDR3 length equals 11 residues. Germline CDR1 reads GTSNPN; CDR2 reads SVGIG (reference sequence). The CDR3 protein is CAWSLVVRYTF. The CDR3 nucleotides read TGTGCCTGGAGTCTGGTTGTTCGCTACACCTTC.

The CDR3 sequence: CASSLVQGGGSAFF. CDR3 nucleotides: TGTGCCAGCAGCTTAGTACAGGGAGGGGGTTCAGCTTTCTTT. The chain uses TRBV7-8 and TRBJ1-1, with D possibly matching TRBD1 (6 bases). The germline gives CDR1 SGHVS, CDR2 FQNEAQ. The CDR3 runs 14 residues. The V end was cut by 1 base, the J end by 10 bases, with 16 bases between.

The chain employs TRBV7-9 and TRBJ2-1; the match to TRBD2 covers 7 bases. V was clipped by 5 bases and J by 3 bases; unmatched bases: 4. This CDR3 spans 14 amino acids. Germline lookup yields CDR1 SEHNR and CDR2 FQNEAQ (reference sequence). CDR3: CASSPASGYNEQFF. The CDR3 DNA is TGTGCCAGCAGCCCGGCTAGCGGCTACAATGAGCAGTTCTTC.

This rearrangement joins TRBV5-6 to TRBJ1-3; tentative D call: TRBD1 (6 bases). The CDR3 contains 15 residues. Trimming took off 4 bases at V and 0 bases at J, with 11 bases between the two ends. The germline V gene encodes CDR1 SGHDT and CDR2 YYEEEE. The CDR3 region is CASSRGQYSGNTIYF. The CDR3 nucleotides read TGTGCCAGCAGCCGTGGACAGTACTCTGGAAACACCATATATTTT.

In this sample, this clone turned up once. The rearrangement uses TRBV7-2 and TRBJ1-3, with D uncertain. The CDR3 sequence is 13 residues long. Trimming shortened V by 1 base and J by 8 bases, and 9 bases separated the two germline ends. The germline CDR1 and CDR2 sequences are SGHTA and FQGNSA. CDR3 loop: CASSLGYGDTIYF. DNA for the CDR3: TGTGCCAGCAGCTTAGGGTATGGGGACACCATATATTTT.

The V call is TRBV15, the J call TRBJ2-1, with 8 bases matching TRBD1. Germline loops: CDR1 LNHNV, CDR2 YYDKDF (reference sequence). The V gene end was trimmed by 1 base and the J gene end by 7 bases; junction bases not matched to a gene: 9. The CDR3 contains 16 residues. As DNA, the CDR3 is TGTGCCACCAGCAGAGCAGCAGGGGGCCGGGAAAATGAGCAGTTCTTC. Amino acids: CATSRAAGGRENEQFF. The full variable domain, completed using reference TRBV15 and TRBJ2-1, is DAMVIQNPRYQVTQFGKPVTLSCSQTLNHNVMYWYQQKSSQAPKLLFHYYDKDFNNEADTPDNFQSRRPNTSFCFLDIRSPGLGDTAMYLCATSRAAGGRENEQFFGPGTRLTVL.

In its sample, this clone was seen a few times. The chain carries TRBV7-3 and TRBJ2-1, with D unclear. Germline CDR1 reads SGHTA; CDR2 reads FQGTGA. The V end lost 2 bases, the J end lost 3 bases, and 8 bases lay between the germline ends. The CDR3 length is 14 residues. The CDR3 sequence: CASSLSTDYNEQFF. The CDR3 nucleotides read TGTGCCAGCAGCTTATCGACTGACTACAATGAGCAGTTCTTC.

The chain uses TRBV19 and TRBJ2-7; D is unclear. Germline-derived CDR1 and CDR2 are LNHDA and SQIVND (reference sequence). The CDR3 has 9 amino acids. Trimming took 8 bases from V and 5 from J, leaving 4 bases between them. CDR3 nucleotides: TGTGCCAGTTGGGACGAGCAGTACTTC. This codes for CASWDEQYF. The whole variable domain, filled in from reference TRBV19 and TRBJ2-7, reads DGGITQSPKYLFRKEGQNVTLSCEQNLNHDAMYWYRQDPGQGLRLIYYSQIVNDFQKGDIAEGYSVSREKKESFPLTVTSAQKNPTAFYLCASWDEQYFGPGTRLTVT.